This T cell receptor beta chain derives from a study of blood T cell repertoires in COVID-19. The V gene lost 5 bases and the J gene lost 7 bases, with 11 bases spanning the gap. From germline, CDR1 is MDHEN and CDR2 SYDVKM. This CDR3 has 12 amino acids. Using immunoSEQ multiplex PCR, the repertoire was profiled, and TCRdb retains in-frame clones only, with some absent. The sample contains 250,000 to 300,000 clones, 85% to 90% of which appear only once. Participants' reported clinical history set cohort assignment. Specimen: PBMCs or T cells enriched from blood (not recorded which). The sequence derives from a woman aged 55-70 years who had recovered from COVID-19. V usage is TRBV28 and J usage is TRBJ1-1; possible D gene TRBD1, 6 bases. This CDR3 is CASSNTGFEAFF. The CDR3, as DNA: TGTGCCAGCAGTAACACAGGGTTTGAAGCTTTCTTT.